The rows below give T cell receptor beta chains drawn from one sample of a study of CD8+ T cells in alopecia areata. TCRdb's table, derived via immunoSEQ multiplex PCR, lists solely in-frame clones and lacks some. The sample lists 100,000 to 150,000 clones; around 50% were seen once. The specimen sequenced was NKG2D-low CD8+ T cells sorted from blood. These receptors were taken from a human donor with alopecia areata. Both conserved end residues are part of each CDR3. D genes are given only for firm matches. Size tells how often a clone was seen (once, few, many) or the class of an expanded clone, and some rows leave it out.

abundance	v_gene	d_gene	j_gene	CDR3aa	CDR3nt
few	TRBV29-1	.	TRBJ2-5	CSVEFIEETQYF	TGCAGCGTTGAATTTATCGAAGAGACCCAGTACTTC
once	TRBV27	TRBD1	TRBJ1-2	CASSQGQIYGYTF	TGTGCCAGCAGTCAGGGACAGATCTATGGCTACACCTTC
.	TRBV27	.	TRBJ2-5	CASRGAQETQYF	TGTGCCAGCAGGGGGGCCCAAGAGACCCAGTACTTC
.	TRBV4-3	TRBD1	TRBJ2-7	CASSQRQGPGEQYF	TGCGCCAGCAGCCAAAGACAGGGACCGGGCGAGCAGTACTTC
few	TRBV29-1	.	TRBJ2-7	CSVLDSYEQYF	TGCAGCGTTTTGGACAGCTACGAGCAGTACTTC
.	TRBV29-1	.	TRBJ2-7	CSVEGLEGGNSYEQYF	TGCAGCGTTGAAGGCCTTGAGGGGGGTAACTCCTACGAGCAGTACTTC
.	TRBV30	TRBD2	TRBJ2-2	CAWSALTSGGAKGELFF	TGTGCCTGGAGTGCCCTAACAAGCGGGGGGGCAAAAGGGGAGCTGTTTTTT
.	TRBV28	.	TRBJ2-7	CASSSQSDFGQYF	TGTGCCAGCAGTTCCCAGAGTGACTTTGGGCAGTACTTC
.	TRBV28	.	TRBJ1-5	CASSLQAHQPQHF	TGTGCCAGCAGTTTACAGGCGCATCAGCCCCAGCATTTT
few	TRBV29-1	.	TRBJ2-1	CSVEGGGGSSYNEQFF	TGCAGCGTTGAAGGAGGCGGAGGTAGCTCCTACAATGAGCAGTTCTTC
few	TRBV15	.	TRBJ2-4	CATSRGEAKNIQYF	TGTGCCACCAGCAGAGGCGAGGCCAAAAACATTCAGTACTTC
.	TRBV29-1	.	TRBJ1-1	CSVVAENTEAFF	TGCAGCGTGGTTGCAGAGAACACTGAAGCTTTCTTT
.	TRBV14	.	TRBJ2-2	CASSQDFGQTTGELFF	TGTGCCAGCAGCCAAGATTTCGGACAGACCACCGGGGAGCTGTTTTTT
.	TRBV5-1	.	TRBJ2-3	CASSLELAALTDTQYF	TGCGCCAGCAGCTTGGAGTTAGCGGCCCTCACAGATACGCAGTATTTT
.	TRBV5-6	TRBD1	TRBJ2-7	CASSLGGQGYEQYF	TGTGCCAGCAGCTTAGGTGGACAGGGCTACGAGCAGTACTTC
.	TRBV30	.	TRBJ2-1	CAWSGSVDEQFF	TGTGCCTGGAGTGGGTCGGTGGATGAGCAGTTCTTC
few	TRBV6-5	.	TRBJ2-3	CASSPTGLTTDTQYF	TGTGCCAGCAGTCCTACAGGGCTAACCACAGATACGCAGTATTTT
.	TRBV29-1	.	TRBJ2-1	CSVEDRWTDYNEQFF	TGCAGCGTTGAAGATCGGTGGACAGACTACAATGAGCAGTTCTTC
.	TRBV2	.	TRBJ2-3	CASRPGLGSTDTQYF	TGTGCCAGCAGACCGGGACTTGGAAGCACAGATACGCAGTATTTT
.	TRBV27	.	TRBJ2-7	CASSFGGGYEQYF	TGTGCCAGCAGTTTTGGGGGTGGATACGAGCAGTACTTC
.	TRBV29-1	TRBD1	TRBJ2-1	CSEGQGNEQFF	TGCAGCGAGGGACAGGGCAATGAGCAGTTCTTC
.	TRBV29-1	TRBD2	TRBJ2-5	CSVVAGGPPETQYF	TGCAGCGTTGTAGCGGGAGGGCCACCCGAGACCCAGTACTTC
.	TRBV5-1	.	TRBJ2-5	CASSFEEYQETQYF	TGCGCCAGCAGCTTTGAGGAATACCAAGAGACCCAGTACTTC
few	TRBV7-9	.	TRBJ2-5	CASSPSHDETQYF	TGTGCCAGCAGCCCTTCCCACGACGAGACCCAGTACTTC
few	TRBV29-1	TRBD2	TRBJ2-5	CSVEDRSSGGAWETQYF	TGCAGCGTTGAAGATAGATCTAGCGGGGGGGCTTGGGAGACCCAGTACTTC
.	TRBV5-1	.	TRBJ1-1	CASSTGDEMNTEAFF	TGCGCCAGCAGCACGGGTGATGAAATGAACACTGAAGCTTTCTTT